This T cell receptor beta chain was documented in a study of cytomegalovirus exposure and HLA in healthy donors. General study points: According to a subsequent analysis, TCR clusters identified in the first cohort showed a tendency to co-occur across the approximately 120 validation repertoires.

Method: immunoSEQ multiplex PCR; TCRdb's copy keeps in-frame clones and lacks some. Of about 150,000 clones detected, 75% to 90% appear once; the ten largest clones hold around 22%. Germline-derived CDR1 and CDR2 are SGHTA and FQGTGA. This CDR3 is 15 amino acids long. The V end was cut by 1 base, the J end by 4 bases, with 11 bases between. Note on this clone: The antigen is undetermined.

The sequence was obtained from a man between 18 and 35 years old in good health and CMV-seropositive. The rearrangement uses TRBV7-3 and TRBJ1-5; D possibly corresponds to TRBD1 (5 bases). Sequenced material: PBMCs. Written as DNA, the CDR3 is TGTGCCAGCAGCTTAAGTGGGGCAGGGAATCAGCCCCAGCATTTT. Encoded protein: CASSLSGAGNQPQHF. The full variable domain, rest sourced from reference TRBV7-3 and TRBJ1-5, is GAGVSQTPSNKVTEKGKYVELRCDPISGHTALYWYRQSLGQGPEFLIYFQGTGAADDSGLPNDRFFAVRPEGSVSTLKIQRTERGDSAVYLCASSLSGAGNQPQHFGDGTRLSIL.